Sequencing of this TCR beta chain was carried out in a study of radiotherapy plus CTLA-4 blockade in lung cancer. Chemo-refractory metastatic non-small-cell lung cancer patients received focal radiation with ipilimumab CTLA-4 blockade. Germline lookup yields CDR1 SGHDT and CDR2 YYEEEE. The CDR3 consists of 18 residues. The J segment lost 0 bases and the V segment lost 3 bases, leaving 7 bases of the junction unmatched. Assay: immunoSEQ multiplex PCR; the TCRdb copy retains only in-frame clones and omits some. The sample carries 75,000 to 100,000 clones, around 79% recorded once. The chain joins TRBV5-6 to TRBJ2-2, with 11 positions matching TRBD2. Sequences were derived from peripheral blood, sampled from a patient treated with radiotherapy plus ipilimumab. The sequence derives from a human donor with non-small cell lung cancer who had a partial response to radiotherapy plus ipilimumab. Some clones in this sample may be carry-over from other donors' samples. Here the CDR3 reads CASSSPGLAASNTGELFF. As DNA, the CDR3 is TGTGCCAGCAGCTCACCGGGACTAGCGGCTTCGAACACCGGGGAGCTGTTTTTT.